These 9 T cell receptor beta chains were all obtained from the same sample, sequenced in a study of CD8 T cells in Susac syndrome. With random hexamers, 0.5 to 1 ug RNA was reverse transcribed. TCRdb reprocessed the immunoSEQ multiplex PCR reads via MiXCR and lists one record per CDR3 protein. The data hold 150,000 to 200,000 distinct CDR3 sequences, with around 93% observed a single time. The specimen sequenced was CD4+ T cells from PBMCs. These receptors all stem from a human donor with multiple sclerosis.

This chain uses TRBV5-6 with TRBJ2-1, with D possibly TRBD2 on 5 matching bases. The CDR3 totals 16 residues. V dropped 0 bases and J dropped 0 bases, with 10 bases sitting between them. Germline V gives CDR1 SGHDT, CDR2 YYEEEE. The DNA of the CDR3 is TGTGCCAGCAGCTTGGCGGACTCGAGCTCCTACAATGAGCAGTTCTTC. It specifies CASSLADSSSYNEQFF.

CDR3 amino acids: CASSLNGGRADGELFF. CDR3 DNA sequence: TGCGCCAGCAGCTTGAACGGCGGGAGGGCCGACGGGGAGCTGTTTTTT. This sequence joins TRBV5-1 and TRBJ2-2; 9 nucleotides line up with TRBD2. Trimming at V came to 1 base and at J to 7 bases, leaving 8 bases not matched to a gene. This CDR3 spans 16 amino acids. Looked up from germline, CDR1 is SGHRS and CDR2 is YFSETQ.

The V and J genes are TRBV5-1 and TRBJ2-1; D gene uncertain. V was cut by 1 base and J by 6 bases, with 5 bases left in between. This CDR3 spans 12 amino acids. CDR1 SGHRS and CDR2 YFSETQ come from the germline V gene. CDR3 region: CASSLPSNEQFF. DNA for the CDR3: TGCGCCAGCAGCTTGCCCAGCAATGAGCAGTTCTTC.

This clonotype came up once. In nucleotides, the CDR3 is TGTGCCAGCAGCCAAGCGGGTCAGAACAATGAGCAGTTCTTC. It translates to CASSQAGQNNEQFF. This chain uses TRBV3-1 with TRBJ2-1, with D unclear. V was pared by 1 base and J by 5 bases, with 9 bases between. Germline-derived CDR1 and CDR2 are LGHDT and YNNKEL (reference sequence). This CDR3 comprises 14 residues.

This clonotype is a singleton in its sample. The CDR3 loop is CASSFASLTGELFF. The CDR3 nucleotides are TGTGCCAGCAGCTTCGCTAGCCTCACCGGGGAGCTGTTTTTT. The chain has TRBV11-1 and TRBJ2-2; weak D call: TRBD2 (5 bases). CDR1 SGHAT and CDR2 FQDESV come from the germline V gene (reference sequence). The CDR3 covers 14 residues. Between the trimmed V and J ends, which lost 3 bases and 4 bases, there was a span of 9 bases.

This chain uses TRBV20-1 with TRBJ2-2, with 11 bases aligning to TRBD2. CDR1 is DFQATT and CDR2 is SNEGSKA in the germline V gene (reference sequence). The CDR3 extends over 14 amino acids. The ends lost 5 bases at V and 4 bases at J; junction bases unmatched: 3. The CDR3 DNA follows: TGCAGTGCTGTAGCGGGAGGGTCCACCGGGGAGCTGTTTTTT. Residues: CSAVAGGSTGELFF.

V and J are TRBV3-1 and TRBJ2-7; a weak D match, TRBD1 (5 bases). CDR3 size: 14 residues. V was clipped by 4 bases and J by 1 base, with 11 bases between them. Per the germline V gene, CDR1 is LGHDT and CDR2 is YNNKEL (reference sequence). CDR3 region: CASSLIDRSYEQYF. CDR3 nucleotide sequence: TGTGCCAGCAGCCTGATCGACAGATCCTACGAGCAGTACTTC.

This chain links TRBV10-3 with TRBJ2-4; D perhaps matches TRBD2 (5 bases). The CDR3 length is 16 residues. Germline CDR1 and CDR2: ENHRY and SYGVKD. V was cut by 0 bases and J by 1 base, with 10 bases left in between. This chain's CDR3 is CAISESWERAKNIQYF. The CDR3 coding sequence is TGTGCCATCAGTGAGTCGTGGGAGAGGGCCAAAAACATTCAGTACTTC.

In this sample, this clonotype turned up once. V gene TRBV28 combines with J gene TRBJ2-3; 8 positions agree with TRBD2. The CDR3 is 14 residues long. The trim removed 5 bases at V and 5 bases at J, leaving 6 bases unmatched. Germline values: CDR1 MDHEN, CDR2 SYDVKM. The CDR3 is CASSTGTRRDTQYF. CDR3 coding DNA: TGTGCCAGCAGTACCGGGACTAGAAGAGATACGCAGTATTTT.